This T cell receptor (beta chain) was documented in a study of CD8+ T cells in alopecia areata. Individuals with alopecia areata gave both lesional scalp punch biopsies and peripheral blood for collection. The CDR3 extends over 15 amino acids. With 0 bases removed from V and 5 bases from J, the gap between germline ends came to 14 bases. Germline V gives CDR1 MGHRA, CDR2 YSYEKL. In each case, RNA was isolated and then reverse transcribed into cDNA as the sequencing template. Only in-frame clones appear in the TCRdb table, and some are missing; sequencing was by immunoSEQ multiplex PCR. The sample lists about 130,000 clones, about 47% seen once, with approximately 19% in the top ten.

The chain links TRBV4-1 to TRBJ2-7; weak D call: TRBD1 (5 bases). The sequence was obtained from a human donor with alopecia areata. The starting material was CD8+ T cells sorted from blood, obtained at week 0. CDR3 coding DNA: TGCGCCAGCAGCCAAGACCCCCGGGCAGGGAACGAGCAGTACTTC. It encodes CASSQDPRAGNEQYF.